A single sample is the source of the 10 T cell receptor beta chains below, sequenced in a study of blood T cell repertoires in COVID-19. Sequencing was performed with immunoSEQ multiplex PCR; in TCRdb, only in-frame clones are kept and a portion is missing. The sample contains about 210,000 clones, roughly four fifths of which appear only once. Sequencing was performed on peripheral blood. Receptor source: a middle-aged woman with acute or convalescent COVID-19.

The chain couples TRBV11-3 to TRBJ2-1; 8 bases are a match to TRBD2. After removal of 1 base from V and 8 bases from J, the junction contained 10 bases not matched to a gene. Germline-derived CDR1 and CDR2 are SGHNT and YENEEA. The CDR3 is made up of 16 amino acids. The CDR3 nucleotides are TGTGCCAGCAGCTTAGGTCCGCTAGCGGGTAGCGATGAGCAGTTCTTC. Translated: CASSLGPLAGSDEQFF.

This chain uses TRBV20-1 with TRBJ1-1; a weak D match, TRBD1 (6 bases). The CDR3 loop spans 15 amino acids. In germline, CDR1 is DFQATT, CDR2 SNEGSKA (reference sequence). V lost 3 bases, J lost 0 bases, and 14 bases lay in between. The DNA for the CDR3 is TGCAGTGCTAGTACAGGGTTAGCCCTGAACACTGAAGCTTTCTTT. Translation: CSASTGLALNTEAFF.

This chain joins TRBV3-1 (or the pseudogene TRBV3-2) and TRBJ1-5, with TRBD1 identical over 8 bases. CDR1 and CDR2 (germline): LGHDT, YNNKEL (reference sequence). The J segment lost 2 bases and the V segment lost 1 base, leaving 16 bases of the junction unmatched. This CDR3 has 20 residues. The CDR3 loop reads CASSQGRVGDRPYCNQPQHF. The CDR3 region has the DNA TGTGCCAGCAGCCAAGGCCGGGTAGGGGACAGGCCCTATTGCAATCAGCCCCAGCATTTT.

J is TRBJ1-2 and V is TRBV6-5, with 9 bases that match TRBD1. Losses at the gene ends were 5 bases for V and 8 bases for J; bases not matched to a gene: 6. From germline, CDR1 is MNHEY and CDR2 SVGAGI. The CDR3 is 13 amino acids. This CDR3 is CASSTGQGNGYTF. DNA of the CDR3: TGTGCCAGCAGTACGGGACAGGGTAACGGCTACACCTTC.

J is TRBJ2-7 and V is TRBV5-6, with D uncertain. Per the germline V gene, CDR1 is SGHDT and CDR2 is YYEEEE. V was shortened by 3 bases and J by 3 bases, with 19 bases between the two germline ends. The CDR3 spans 16 residues. The DNA for the CDR3 is TGTGCCAGCAGCTCTGCCCCCGGTCCCCTTAGCTACGAGCAGTACTTC. It translates to CASSSAPGPLSYEQYF.

The chain links TRBV7-2 to TRBJ1-1; D is unclear. The CDR3 contains 14 residues. Trimming stripped 0 bases from V and 1 base from J, with 6 bases between. Germline V lookup: CDR1 SGHTA, CDR2 FQGNSA. CDR3 region: CASSLATGNTEAFF. The CDR3 bases are TGTGCCAGCAGCTTAGCAACGGGGAACACTGAAGCTTTCTTT.

The chain links TRBV5-1 to TRBJ2-1, with D perhaps TRBD2 (5 bases). The CDR3 has 14 residues. The V gene's germline CDR1 is SGHRS and CDR2 YFSETQ. V lost 3 bases to trimming and J lost 5 bases, with 12 bases between them. The CDR3 DNA reads TGCGCCAGCAGCTCGGGAAGGGCCGACAATGAGCAGTTCTTC. It translates to CASSSGRADNEQFF. Full variable domain (missing parts from reference TRBV5-1 and TRBJ2-1): KAGVTQTPRYLIKTRGQQVTLSCSPISGHRSVSWYQQTPGQGLQFLFEYFSETQRNKGNFPGRFSGRQFSNSRSEMNVSTLELGDSALYLCASSSGRADNEQFFGPGTRLTVL.

This chain connects TRBV29-1 to TRBJ1-1, with D possibly TRBD1 on 6 matching bases. CDR3 length equals 13 residues. The germline V gene has CDR1 SQVTM and CDR2 ANQGSEA. Trimming left V 3 bases short and J 5 bases short, with 13 bases between. The CDR3: CSVDGGLETEAFF. The CDR3 DNA sequence: TGCAGCGTTGACGGGGGGCTGGAGACTGAAGCTTTCTTT.

This chain connects TRBV27 to TRBJ1-6; D might be TRBD1 (6 bases). This CDR3 region has 15 residues. V lost 3 bases and J lost 4, with 10 bases in between. Per germline, CDR1 MNHEY and CDR2 SMNVEV (reference sequence). The CDR3 sequence: CASSFGQGYNSPLHF. In DNA form, the CDR3 reads TGTGCCAGCAGTTTTGGGCAGGGGTATAATTCACCCCTCCACTTT.

The chain recombines TRBV19 with TRBJ1-1; D possibly corresponds to TRBD1 (6 bases). The CDR3 is made up of 12 amino acids. The V and J ends lost 8 bases and 4 bases respectively, with 11 bases between them. Germline V gene data show CDR1 as LNHDA and CDR2 as SQIVND (reference sequence). This chain's CDR3 is CASGFRGTEAFF. The CDR3 region has the DNA TGTGCCAGTGGATTCAGGGGCACTGAAGCTTTCTTT.